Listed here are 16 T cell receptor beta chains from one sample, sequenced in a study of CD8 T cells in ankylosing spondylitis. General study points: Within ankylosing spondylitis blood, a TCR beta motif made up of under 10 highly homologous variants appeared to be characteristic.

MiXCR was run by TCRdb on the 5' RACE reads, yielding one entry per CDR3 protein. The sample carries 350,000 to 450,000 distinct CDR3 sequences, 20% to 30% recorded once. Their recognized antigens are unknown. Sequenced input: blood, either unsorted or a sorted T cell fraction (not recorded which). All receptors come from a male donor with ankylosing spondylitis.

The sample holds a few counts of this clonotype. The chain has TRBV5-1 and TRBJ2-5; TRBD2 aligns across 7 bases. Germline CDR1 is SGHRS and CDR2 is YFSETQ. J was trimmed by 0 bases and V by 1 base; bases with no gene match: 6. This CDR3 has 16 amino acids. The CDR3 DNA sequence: TGCGCCAGCAGCTTGAGGTCTAGCGGATACCAAGAGACCCAGTACTTC. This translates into CASSLRSSGYQETQYF. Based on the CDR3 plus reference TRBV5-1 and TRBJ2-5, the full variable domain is KAGVTQTPRYLIKTRGQQVTLSCSPISGHRSVSWYQQTPGQGLQFLFEYFSETQRNKGNFPGRFSGRQFSNSRSEMNVSTLELGDSALYLCASSLRSSGYQETQYFGPGTRLLVL.

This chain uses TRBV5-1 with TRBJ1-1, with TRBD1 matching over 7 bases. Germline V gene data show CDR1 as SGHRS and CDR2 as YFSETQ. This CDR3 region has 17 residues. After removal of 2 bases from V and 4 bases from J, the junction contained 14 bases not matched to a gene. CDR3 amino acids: CASSLGPAGGRSTEAFF. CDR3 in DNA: TGCGCCAGCAGCTTAGGGCCGGCAGGGGGAAGGAGCACTGAAGCTTTCTTT.

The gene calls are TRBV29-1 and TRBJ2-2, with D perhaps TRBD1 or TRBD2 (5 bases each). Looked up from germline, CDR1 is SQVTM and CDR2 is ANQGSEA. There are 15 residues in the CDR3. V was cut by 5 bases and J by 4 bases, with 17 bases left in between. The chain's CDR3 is CSVSKRGAGTGELFF. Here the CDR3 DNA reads TGCAGCGTTTCCAAGCGAGGGGCCGGCACCGGGGAGCTGTTTTTT.

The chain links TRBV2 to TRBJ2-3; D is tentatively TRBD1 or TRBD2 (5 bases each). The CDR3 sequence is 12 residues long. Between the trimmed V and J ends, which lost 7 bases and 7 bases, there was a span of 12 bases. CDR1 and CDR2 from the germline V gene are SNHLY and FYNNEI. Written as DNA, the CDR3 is TGTGCCAGCACCGGGGACCTCTATACGCAGTATTTT. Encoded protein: CASTGDLYTQYF. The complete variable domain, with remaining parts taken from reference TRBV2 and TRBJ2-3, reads EPEVTQTPSHQVTQMGQEVILRCVPISNHLYFYWYRQILGQKVEFLVSFYNNEISEKSEIFDDQFSVERPDGSNFTLKIRSTKLEDSAMYFCASTGDLYTQYFGPGTRLTVL.

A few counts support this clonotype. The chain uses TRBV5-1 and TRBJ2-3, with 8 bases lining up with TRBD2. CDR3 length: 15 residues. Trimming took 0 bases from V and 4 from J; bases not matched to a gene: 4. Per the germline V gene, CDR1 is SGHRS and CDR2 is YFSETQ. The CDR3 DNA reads TGCGCCAGCAGCTTGGGCGGACTAGCATCAGATACGCAGTATTTT. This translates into CASSLGGLASDTQYF.

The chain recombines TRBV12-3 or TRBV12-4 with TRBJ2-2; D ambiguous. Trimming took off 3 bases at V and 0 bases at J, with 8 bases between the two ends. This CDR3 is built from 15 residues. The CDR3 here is CASSFDAANTGELFF. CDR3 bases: TGTGCCAGCAGTTTTGATGCTGCGAACACCGGGGAGCTGTTTTTT.

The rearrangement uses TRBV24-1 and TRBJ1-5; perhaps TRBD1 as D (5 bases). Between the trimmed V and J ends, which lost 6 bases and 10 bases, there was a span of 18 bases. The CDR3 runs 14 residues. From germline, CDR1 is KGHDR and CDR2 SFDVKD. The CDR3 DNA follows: TGTGCCACCAGTCACCGGGACCCCAATTTACCCCAGCATTTT. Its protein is CATSHRDPNLPQHF.

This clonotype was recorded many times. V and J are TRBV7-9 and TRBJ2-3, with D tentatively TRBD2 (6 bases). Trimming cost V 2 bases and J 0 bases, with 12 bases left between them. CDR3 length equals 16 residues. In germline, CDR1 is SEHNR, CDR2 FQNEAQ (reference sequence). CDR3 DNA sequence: TGTGCCAGCAGCTTAAGGCTAGCGTCTAGCACAGATACGCAGTATTTT. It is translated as CASSLRLASSTDTQYF.

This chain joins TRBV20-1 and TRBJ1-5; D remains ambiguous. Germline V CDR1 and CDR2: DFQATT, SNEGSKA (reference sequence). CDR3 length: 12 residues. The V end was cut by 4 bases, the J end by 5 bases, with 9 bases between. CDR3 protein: CSAMEPDQPQHF. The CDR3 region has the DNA TGCAGTGCTATGGAACCGGATCAGCCCCAGCATTTT.

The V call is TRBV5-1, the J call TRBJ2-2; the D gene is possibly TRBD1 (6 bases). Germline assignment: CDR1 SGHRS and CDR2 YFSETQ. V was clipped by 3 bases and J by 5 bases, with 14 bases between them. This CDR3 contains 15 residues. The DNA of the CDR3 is TGCGCCAGCAGCTGGACCGGACAGTTTACCGGGGAGCTGTTTTTT. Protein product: CASSWTGQFTGELFF. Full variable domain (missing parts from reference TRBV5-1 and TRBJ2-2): KAGVTQTPRYLIKTRGQQVTLSCSPISGHRSVSWYQQTPGQGLQFLFEYFSETQRNKGNFPGRFSGRQFSNSRSEMNVSTLELGDSALYLCASSWTGQFTGELFFGEGSRLTVL.

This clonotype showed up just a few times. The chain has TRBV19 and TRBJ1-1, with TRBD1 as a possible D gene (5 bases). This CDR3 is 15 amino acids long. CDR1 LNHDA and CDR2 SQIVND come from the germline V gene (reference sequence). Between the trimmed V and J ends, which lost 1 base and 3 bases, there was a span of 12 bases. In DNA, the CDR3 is TGTGCCAGTAGTATAGTAGGGGTCGGGGACACTGAAGCTTTCTTT. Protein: CASSIVGVGDTEAFF.

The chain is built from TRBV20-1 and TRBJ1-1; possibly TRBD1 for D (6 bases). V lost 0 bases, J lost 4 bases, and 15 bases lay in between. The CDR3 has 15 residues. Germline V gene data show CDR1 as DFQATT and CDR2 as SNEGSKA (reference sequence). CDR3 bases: TGCAGTGCTAGAGACACCCAGGGGCCGGGCACTGAAGCTTTCTTT. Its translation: CSARDTQGPGTEAFF.

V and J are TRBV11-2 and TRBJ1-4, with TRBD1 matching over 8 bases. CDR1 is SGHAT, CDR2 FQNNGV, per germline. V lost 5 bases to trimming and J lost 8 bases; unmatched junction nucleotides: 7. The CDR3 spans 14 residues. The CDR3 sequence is CASSRTGREEKLFF. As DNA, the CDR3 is TGTGCCAGCAGCCGGACAGGGAGGGAGGAAAAACTGTTTTTT.

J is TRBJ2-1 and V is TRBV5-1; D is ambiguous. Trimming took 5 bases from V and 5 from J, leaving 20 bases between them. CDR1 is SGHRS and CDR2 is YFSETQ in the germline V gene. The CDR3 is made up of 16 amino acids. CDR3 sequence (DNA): TGCGCCAGCAGTACGAGACAAAGACTCCCTGACAATGAGCAGTTCTTC. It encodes CASSTRQRLPDNEQFF.

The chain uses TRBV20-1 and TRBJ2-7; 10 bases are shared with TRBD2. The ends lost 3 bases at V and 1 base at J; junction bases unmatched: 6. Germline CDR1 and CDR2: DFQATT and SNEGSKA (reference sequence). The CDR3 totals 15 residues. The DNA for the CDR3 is TGCAGTGCTAGGGAGATAGCGGGAGGTTCCTACGAGCAGTACTTC. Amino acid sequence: CSAREIAGGSYEQYF.

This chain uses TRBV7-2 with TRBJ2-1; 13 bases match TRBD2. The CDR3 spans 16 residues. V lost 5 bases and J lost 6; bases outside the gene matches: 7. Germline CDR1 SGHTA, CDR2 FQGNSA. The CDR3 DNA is TGTGCCAGCAGCCGAAAAACTAGCGGGGGGGTCAATGAGCAGTTCTTC. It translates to CASSRKTSGGVNEQFF. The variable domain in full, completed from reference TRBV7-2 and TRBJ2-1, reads GAGVSQSPSNKVTEKGKDVELRCDPISGHTALYWYRQSLGQGLEFLIYFQGNSAPDKSGLPSDRFSAERTGGSVSTLTIQRTQQEDSAVYLCASSRKTSGGVNEQFFGPGTRLTVL.